Below are 16 T cell receptor beta chains sequenced from a single sample in a study of T cell responses to AZD1222 COVID-19 vaccine. The protocol was immunoSEQ multiplex PCR, while the TCRdb copy is restricted to in-frame clones and leaves out a portion. The sample includes about 110,000 clones, nearly 90% of them seen just once. This sample comprised peripheral blood, obtained on day 0 of AZD1222 vaccination. The receptor source for this set is an adult in good health.

The rearrangement uses TRBV28 and TRBJ1-2, with D maybe TRBD1 (5 bases). Per germline, CDR1 MDHEN and CDR2 SYDVKM. The CDR3 spans 14 residues. Trimming stripped 3 bases from V and 7 bases from J, with 15 bases between. For the CDR3, the DNA is TGTGCCAGCAGTTTTCCGGGACTGACGCGTGGCTACACCTTC. Amino acid sequence: CASSFPGLTRGYTF.

The V and J genes are TRBV2 and TRBJ2-5; D remains ambiguous. V gave up 8 bases and J gave up 4 bases, with 8 bases separating them. The CDR3 is 11 residues long. Germline-derived CDR1 and CDR2 are SNHLY and FYNNEI. The CDR3 is CASRTSETQYF. The CDR3 DNA sequence: TGTGCCAGCCGTACCTCAGAGACCCAGTACTTC. Based on the CDR3 plus reference TRBV2 and TRBJ2-5, the full variable domain is EPEVTQTPSHQVTQMGQEVILRCVPISNHLYFYWYRQILGQKVEFLVSFYNNEISEKSEIFDDQFSVERPDGSNFTLKIRSTKLEDSAMYFCASRTSETQYFGPGTRLLVL.

The rearrangement links TRBV5-1 to TRBJ2-5; 7 positions agree with TRBD1. The V gene's germline CDR1 is SGHRS and CDR2 YFSETQ. CDR3 length: 15 residues. V was clipped by 0 bases and J by 4 bases; unmatched bases: 6. Here the CDR3 reads CASSLAVGGGETQYF. CDR3 DNA sequence: TGCGCCAGCAGCTTGGCGGTAGGGGGCGGAGAGACCCAGTACTTC.

The count of this clone is one. The gene calls are TRBV7-8 and TRBJ1-5; D is uncertain. This CDR3 region has 12 residues. V was clipped by 5 bases and J by 6 bases, with 8 bases between them. Germline CDR1 reads SGHVS; CDR2 reads FQNEAQ. CDR3: CASSLAGQPQHF. The CDR3 region has the DNA TGTGCCAGCAGCCTTGCAGGTCAGCCCCAGCATTTT. Variable domain in full (rest from reference TRBV7-8 and TRBJ1-5): GAGVSQSPRYKVAKRGQDVALRCDPISGHVSLFWYQQALGQGPEFLTYFQNEAQLDKSGLPSDRFFAERPEGSVSTLKIQRTQQEDSAVYLCASSLAGQPQHFGDGTRLSIL.

The rearrangement uses TRBV5-6 and TRBJ1-2, with D unresolved. The CDR3 loop spans 13 amino acids. CDR1 and CDR2 (germline): SGHDT, YYEEEE. V lost 4 bases, J lost 6 bases, and 13 bases lay in between. In DNA form, the CDR3 reads TGTGCCAGCAGCCTAACTTTGACCGATGGCTACACCTTC. This sequence encodes CASSLTLTDGYTF.

For the CDR3, the DNA is TGTGCCAGCAGCAAAGGGCTAGCGGGGGCACTGGATGAGCAGTTCTTC. Translation: CASSKGLAGALDEQFF. The chain carries TRBV6-2 or TRBV6-3 and TRBJ2-1; 10 bases agree with TRBD2. J gave up 8 bases and V 6 bases, and 13 bases lay outside the gene matches. The V gene's germline CDR1 is MNHEY and CDR2 SVGEGT. The length of the CDR3 is 16 residues.

V gene TRBV12-3 or TRBV12-4 combines with J gene TRBJ2-3, with TRBD2 as a possible D gene (5 bases). V lost 8 bases to trimming and J lost 1 base, with 10 bases between them. This CDR3 is 13 amino acids long. DNA of the CDR3: TGTGCCAGCCAACGGACTGGCACAGATACGCAGTATTTT. Protein: CASQRTGTDTQYF.

The chain combines TRBV7-8 with TRBJ2-1, with a weak D call TRBD1 (6 bases). The germline V gene has CDR1 SGHVS and CDR2 FQNEAQ. V was clipped by 3 bases and J by 10 bases, with 13 bases between them. There are 13 residues in the CDR3. The CDR3 DNA follows: TGTGCCAGCAGCTTCAACAGGGACGGGGAGCAGTTCTTC. Translating it yields CASSFNRDGEQFF.

This sequence joins TRBV6-5 and TRBJ1-6; tentative D call: TRBD1 (5 bases). CDR3 length: 15 residues. CDR1 MNHEY and CDR2 SVGAGI come from the germline V gene. V was pared by 0 bases and J by 11 bases, with 14 bases between. As DNA, the CDR3 is TGTGCCAGCAGTTACTCATCAGGGCCGCGGGCACCCCTCCACTTT. This translates into CASSYSSGPRAPLHF.

The V gene is TRBV6-1, the J gene TRBJ2-7, with 8 positions matching TRBD1. The CDR3 is made up of 14 amino acids. Germline-derived CDR1 and CDR2 are MNHNS and SASEGT. Germline trimming cut 1 base from V and 2 bases from J; bases unmatched to any gene: 1. The CDR3 sequence is CASSEGTGPYEQYV. The DNA for the CDR3 is TGTGCCAGCAGTGAAGGGACAGGGCCCTACGAGCAGTACGTC.

The chain combines TRBV20-1 with TRBJ1-5; D unclear. Trimming left V 3 bases short and J 6 bases short, with 15 bases between. CDR3 size: 14 residues. From germline, CDR1 is DFQATT and CDR2 SNEGSKA (reference sequence). CDR3 coding DNA: TGCAGTGCTAGTTCGAGTCTATTCGGTCAGCCCCAGCATTTT. This sequence encodes CSASSSLFGQPQHF.

The rearrangement joins TRBV29-1 to TRBJ2-3, with D possibly TRBD2 on 5 matching bases. The CDR3 spans 18 residues. V lost 7 bases, J lost 0 bases, and 26 bases lay in between. In germline, CDR1 is SQVTM, CDR2 ANQGSEA. CDR3 loop: CSAVGGHVTYSSTDTQYF. CDR3 nucleotide sequence: TGCAGCGCAGTAGGCGGGCACGTAACCTACTCTAGCACAGATACGCAGTATTTT.

The rearrangement joins TRBV7-9 to TRBJ1-3; D unclear. Germline lookup yields CDR1 SEHNR and CDR2 FQNEAQ (reference sequence). Between the trimmed V and J ends, which lost 4 bases and 1 base, there was a span of 8 bases. The CDR3 loop spans 14 amino acids. The CDR3 nucleotides are TGTGCCAGCAGCTCCATCTCATCTGGAAACACCATATATTTT. Translated: CASSSISSGNTIYF.

This clone was counted once. The J gene is TRBJ2-7, the V gene TRBV11-2, with 7 positions matching TRBD2. This CDR3 comprises 15 residues. Germline V gene sequence: CDR1 SGHAT, CDR2 FQNNGV. Germline trimming cut 5 bases from V and 4 bases from J; bases unmatched to any gene: 11. CDR3 DNA sequence: TGTGCCAGCAGCCTTGGGGGACTATTAAAGTACGAGCAGTACTTC. Protein sequence: CASSLGGLLKYEQYF.

CDR3 sequence reads: CASSVGQDPNYGYTF. The CDR3 DNA is TGTGCCAGCAGCGTAGGACAGGACCCTAACTATGGCTACACCTTC. The chain recombines TRBV9 with TRBJ1-2, with D tentatively TRBD1 (6 bases). This CDR3 region has 15 residues. The V and J ends lost 0 bases and 0 bases respectively, with 9 bases between them. CDR1 is SGDLS and CDR2 is YYNGEE in the germline V gene. The full variable domain, completed using reference TRBV9 and TRBJ1-2, is DSGVTQTPKHLITATGQRVTLRCSPRSGDLSVYWYQQSLDQGLQFLIQYYNGEERAKGNILERFSAQQFPDLHSELNLSSLELGDSALYFCASSVGQDPNYGYTFGSGTRLTVV.

This clone was detected only once. The chain combines TRBV12-3 or TRBV12-4 with TRBJ1-1; 9 bases are shared with TRBD1. The CDR3 has 13 amino acids. V shed 1 base, J shed 11 bases, and the junction held 5 bases outside the gene matches. CDR3 sequence reads: CASSLGDRVRAFF. The CDR3 DNA is TGTGCCAGCAGTTTAGGGGACAGGGTGCGGGCTTTCTTT.